This TCR beta chain was observed in a study of blood T cell repertoires in COVID-19. Study at large: T cells, B-cell-depleted T cells, or PBMCs supplied cDNA or gDNA.

Repertoires were generated with immunoSEQ multiplex PCR, while TCRdb's copy carries only in-frame clones and drops some. This sample yields about 15,000 clones, of which 70% to 90% are seen a single time; around 8.3% belongs to the top ten. Sequenced sample: peripheral blood. The receptor was derived from a human donor in a cohort sampled during active COVID-19.

CDR3 DNA sequence: TGTGCCAGCAGGCCGGGACAGGGAGACCCTGGGGCCAACGTCCTGACTTTC. Translation gives CASRPGQGDPGANVLTF. This chain joins TRBV27 and TRBJ2-6; TRBD1 matches 9 bases. This CDR3 comprises 17 residues. Germline CDR1 MNHEY, CDR2 SMNVEV (reference sequence). Trimming took 6 bases from V and 2 from J; bases not matched to a gene: 8.